The TCR beta chain under discussion was sequenced for a study of OX40 agonist ivuxolimab in advanced cancers. Study background: Patients treated during dose escalation were battling hepatocellular carcinoma, melanoma, renal cell or head and neck cancer.

Sequencing was performed with immunoSEQ multiplex PCR; in TCRdb, only in-frame clones are kept and a portion is missing. Here the sample spans roughly 80,000 clones, roughly 80% being singletons. The investigators sampled blood at baseline, at cycle 4 day 1, and at cycle 7 day 1. V was clipped by 0 bases and J by 2 bases; unmatched bases: 2. CDR1 is GTSNPN and CDR2 is SVGIG in the germline V gene (reference sequence). This CDR3 has 15 amino acids. The TCR comes from an adult with an advanced solid tumor such as melanoma, head and neck, liver or kidney cancer. Sequencing was performed on CD4+ or CD8+ T cells sorted from blood, taken in a trial of the OX40 agonist ivuxolimab. The genes are TRBV30 and TRBJ2-1, with TRBD2 identical over 9 bases. In nucleotides, the CDR3 is TGTGCCTGGAGTGTTCTAGCGGGAACCTACAATGAGCAGTTCTTC. Amino acids: CAWSVLAGTYNEQFF.